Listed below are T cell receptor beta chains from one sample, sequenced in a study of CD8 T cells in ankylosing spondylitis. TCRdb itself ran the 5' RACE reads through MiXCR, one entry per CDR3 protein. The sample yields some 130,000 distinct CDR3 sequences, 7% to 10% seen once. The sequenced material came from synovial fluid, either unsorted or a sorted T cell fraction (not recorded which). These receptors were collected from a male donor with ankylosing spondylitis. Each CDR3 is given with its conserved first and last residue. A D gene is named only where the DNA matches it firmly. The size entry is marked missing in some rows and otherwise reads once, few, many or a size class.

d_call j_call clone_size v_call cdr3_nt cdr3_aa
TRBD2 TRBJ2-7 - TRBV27 TGTGCCAGCAGGTCGGGGGGAGAGCAGTACTTC CASRSGGEQYF
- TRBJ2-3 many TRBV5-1 TGCGCCAGCAGCTCCGGGCCCATTCAAATCACAGATACGCAGTATTTT CASSSGPIQITDTQYF
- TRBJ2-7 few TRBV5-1 TGCGCCAGCAGCTTGGGACAGATTGGGAACGAGCAGTACTTC CASSLGQIGNEQYF
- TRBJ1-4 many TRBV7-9 TGTGCCAGCAGCCATAATCGCGGGAGCCCTGAAAAACTGTTTTTT CASSHNRGSPEKLFF
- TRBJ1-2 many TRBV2 TGTGCCAGCAGTCAGGGGATTTATGGCTACACCTTC CASSQGIYGYTF
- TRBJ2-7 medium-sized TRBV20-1 TGCAGTGCTAGAGTTTCGTTTAGCAGCTACGAGCAGTACTTC CSARVSFSSYEQYF
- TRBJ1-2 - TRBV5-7 TGTGCCCTCGAGGGTGTTGGCTACACCTTC CALEGVGYTF
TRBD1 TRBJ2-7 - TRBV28 TGTGCCAGCAGTTCGGGACAGGATTTATACGAGCAGTACTTC CASSSGQDLYEQYF
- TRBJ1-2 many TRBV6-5 TGTGCCAGCAGTTACTCGTGGGGGGCGGCTTATGGCTACACCTTC CASSYSWGAAYGYTF
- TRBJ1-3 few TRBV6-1 TGTGCCAGCAGCCTAACCACAGGGACTGGAAACACCATATATTTT CASSLTTGTGNTIYF
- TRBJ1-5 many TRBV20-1 TGCAGTGCTAGAGAAATCCCCCTTAGCAATCAGCCCCAGCATTTT CSAREIPLSNQPQHF
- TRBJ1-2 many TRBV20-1 TGCAGTGTTAAGGTTCTGAGCCGGGATGGCTACACCTTC CSVKVLSRDGYTF
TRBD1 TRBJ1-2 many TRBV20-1 TGCAGTGCTAGAAAACAGGGGGCAGGCTATGGCTACACCTTC CSARKQGAGYGYTF
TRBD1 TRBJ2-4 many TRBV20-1 TGCAGTGCTAGACGACAGGGGTTGGAAAACATTCAGTACTTC CSARRQGLENIQYF
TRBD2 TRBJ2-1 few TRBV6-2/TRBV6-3 TGTGCCAGCAGTTACGGACTAGCGGGAGTATCCTACAATGAGCAGTTCTTC CASSYGLAGVSYNEQFF
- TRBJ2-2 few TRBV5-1 TGCGCCAGCAGCCCCCGACAGTTTGCGGGGACCGGGGAGCTGTTTTTT CASSPRQFAGTGELFF
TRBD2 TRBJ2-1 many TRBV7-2 TGTGCCAGCAGCTTCGGGACTAGCGTCTACAATGAGCAGTTCTTC CASSFGTSVYNEQFF
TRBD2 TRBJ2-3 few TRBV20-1 TGCAGTGCTAGAGCGGGACTAGCGTTCACAGATACGCAGTATTTT CSARAGLAFTDTQYF
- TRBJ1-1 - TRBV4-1 TGCGCCAGCAGCCAGAGACCCACGAGGGTGGGTGACACTGAAGCTTTCTTT CASSQRPTRVGDTEAFF
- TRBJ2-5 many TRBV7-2 TGTGCCAGCAGCTCTTACAGGATCCAAGAGACCCAGTACTTC CASSSYRIQETQYF